The sequence of this T cell receptor (beta chain) was determined in a study of blood T cell repertoires in COVID-19. At the level of the study: Samples came from the United States, Italy and Spain, spanning acute and convalescent COVID-19. Sources were T cells, B-cell-depleted T cells, or PBMCs; the material itself was cDNA or gDNA.

This clone was seen once. CDR1 SGHNT and CDR2 YYREEE come from the germline V gene (reference sequence). CDR3 length: 12 amino acids. The V gene lost 2 bases and the J gene lost 1 base, with 2 bases spanning the gap. Methods used by the authors: Reference gene primers were amplified, and this amplification served to estimate nucleated cell counts. Assay used: immunoSEQ multiplex PCR; TCRdb lists only in-frame clones, some missing. That table furnishes V, J and clone size, whereas the DNA furnished D and trimming. The sample has fewer than 200,000 clones; about 83% are singletons. The sequenced sample consisted of peripheral blood. The receptor's source is a man between 60 and 70 years old with acute or convalescent COVID-19. This chain uses TRBV5-4 with TRBJ2-3; D gene unclear. CDR3 nucleotides: TGTGCCAGCAGCTTCGGCACAGATACGCAGTATTTT. Translated: CASSFGTDTQYF. Complete variable domain (other parts from reference TRBV5-4 and TRBJ2-3): ETGVTQSPTHLIKTRGQQVTLRCSSQSGHNTVSWYQQALGQGPQFIFQYYREEENGRGNFPPRFSGLQFPNYSSELNVNALELDDSALYLCASSFGTDTQYFGPGTRLTVL.